A single sample is the source of the 6 T cell receptor beta chains below, sequenced in a study of radiotherapy plus CTLA-4 blockade in lung cancer. Repertoires were generated with immunoSEQ multiplex PCR, while TCRdb's copy carries only in-frame clones and drops some. The sample shows some 32,000 clones, 70% of them seen only once. The specimen comprised peripheral blood, sampled from a patient treated with radiotherapy plus ipilimumab. These receptors were collected from a human donor with non-small cell lung cancer who had stable disease on radiotherapy plus ipilimumab.

The J gene is TRBJ1-1, the V gene TRBV19, with D perhaps matching TRBD1 (6 bases). Looked up from germline, CDR1 is LNHDA and CDR2 is SQIVND (reference sequence). The V gene lost 3 bases and the J gene lost 2 bases, with 10 bases spanning the gap. The CDR3 is 14 amino acids. The CDR3 loop is CASSMAGVNTEAFF. In DNA, the CDR3 is TGTGCCAGTAGTATGGCAGGGGTTAACACTGAAGCTTTCTTT.

This clone turned up a few times. The chain joins TRBV15 to TRBJ2-7, with D perhaps matching TRBD1 (6 bases). This CDR3 has 14 residues. Germline loops: CDR1 LNHNV, CDR2 YYDKDF (reference sequence). Trimming stripped 4 bases from V and 2 bases from J, with 12 bases between. CDR3 loop: CATSNLQGPYEQYF. As DNA, the CDR3 is TGTGCCACCAGCAACTTACAGGGTCCCTACGAGCAGTACTTC.

This sequence joins TRBV4-2 and TRBJ2-1; TRBD2 aligns across 8 bases. Losses at the gene ends were 4 bases for V and 7 bases for J; bases not matched to a gene: 15. The germline V gene encodes CDR1 LGHNA and CDR2 YNFKEQ. The CDR3 is 17 residues long. Written as DNA, the CDR3 is TGTGCCAGCAGCCCCCGAGACCGTCTAGCGGGCAGTAATGAGCAGTTCTTC. Amino acid sequence: CASSPRDRLAGSNEQFF.

This rearrangement joins TRBV6-5 to TRBJ2-7; D not resolved. V gave up 5 bases and J gave up 0 bases, with 11 bases separating them. The CDR3 spans 14 residues. Germline V gene lookup returns CDR1 MNHEY and CDR2 SVGAGI. The CDR3, as DNA: TGTGCCAGCAGTCTGTACCAACTCTCCTACGAGCAGTACTTC. It yields the protein CASSLYQLSYEQYF.

This clone was seen only a few times. The rearrangement uses TRBV29-1 and TRBJ2-1; 15 bases map to TRBD2. Germline V gives CDR1 SQVTM, CDR2 ANQGSEA. This CDR3 region has 17 residues. The V segment lost 8 bases and the J segment 0 bases; nucleotides outside the gene matches: 8. The DNA for the CDR3 is TGCAGCTCCCGGACTAGCGGGAGGGGGTTCTCCTACAATGAGCAGTTCTTC. Encoded protein: CSSRTSGRGFSYNEQFF.

The chain employs TRBV4-3 and TRBJ1-2; possibly TRBD1 for D (5 bases). Germline lookup yields CDR1 LGHNA and CDR2 YSLEER. The CDR3 sequence is 13 residues long. V was trimmed by 4 bases and J by 1 base, leaving 7 bases between them. The CDR3 nucleotides are TGCGCCAGCAGCCGGGGGAGTAACTATGGCTACACCTTC. Translated, it gives CASSRGSNYGYTF.